The 19 T cell receptor beta chains below all came from one sample that was sequenced in a study of CD8 T cells in Susac syndrome. Random hexamers were used to reverse transcribe the RNA input (about 0.45 to 1 ug). TCRdb reanalysed the immunoSEQ multiplex PCR reads using MiXCR and keeps one entry per CDR3 protein. The data show some 260,000 distinct CDR3 sequences, more than 75% seen once. The material sequenced was CD8+ T cells from PBMCs. These receptors came from a human donor with multiple sclerosis.

This chain connects TRBV7-9 to TRBJ2-5; D tentatively fits TRBD1 or TRBD2 (5 bases each). The length of the CDR3 is 15 residues. CDR1 is SEHNR and CDR2 is FQNEAQ in the germline V gene (reference sequence). The V and J ends lost 5 bases and 1 base respectively, with 14 bases between them. The CDR3 region is CASSRPGTAQETQYF. DNA of the CDR3: TGTGCCAGCAGCCGACCCGGGACCGCCCAAGAGACCCAGTACTTC.

The rearrangement uses TRBV28 and TRBJ2-7; 10 nucleotides align to TRBD2. The germline CDR1 and CDR2 sequences are MDHEN and SYDVKM. J gave up 1 base and V 5 bases, and 11 bases lay outside the gene matches. The CDR3 runs 17 residues. CDR3 in DNA: TGTGCCAGCAGTCCCGAAAGACTAGCGGGTAAATCCTACGAGCAGTACTTC. As protein: CASSPERLAGKSYEQYF.

This chain joins TRBV27 and TRBJ2-7, with 10 positions matching TRBD2. Germline V gene data show CDR1 as MNHEY and CDR2 as SMNVEV (reference sequence). Trimming at V came to 2 bases and at J to 2 bases, leaving 6 bases not matched to a gene. This CDR3 region has 16 residues. In DNA form, the CDR3 reads TGTGCCAGCAGTTTAAGGCACCTAGCGGGGGCCTACGAGCAGTACTTC. Translation: CASSLRHLAGAYEQYF.

The chain has TRBV30 and TRBJ1-1; D is undetermined. Trimming shortened V by 2 bases and J by 5 bases, and 12 bases separated the two germline ends. The V gene's germline CDR1 is GTSNPN and CDR2 SVGIG (reference sequence). The CDR3 consists of 13 residues. The CDR3 DNA is TGTGCCTGGAGTCCAAACCAGGAGACTGAAGCTTTCTTT. Protein product: CAWSPNQETEAFF.

J is TRBJ2-7 and V is TRBV6-4; possibly TRBD2 for D (5 bases). The V gene lost 2 bases and the J gene lost 5 bases, with 22 bases spanning the gap. This CDR3 region has 17 residues. Germline lookup yields CDR1 MRHNA and CDR2 SNTAGT. This CDR3 is CASSDAKLVSLGDEQYF. The CDR3 DNA reads as TGTGCCAGCAGTGACGCCAAACTAGTTTCTCTGGGAGACGAGCAGTACTTC.

The table lists this clonotype with a count of one. The chain combines TRBV4-2 with TRBJ2-1; 9 bases are a match to TRBD2. The CDR3 sequence is 16 residues long. Germline-derived CDR1 and CDR2 are LGHNA and YNFKEQ. Trimming cost V 7 bases and J 0 bases; bases outside gene matches: 7. DNA for the CDR3: TGTGCCAGCAACAATCCGGGACTAGCCTCCTACAATGAGCAGTTCTTC. Encoded protein: CASNNPGLASYNEQFF.

V gene TRBV29-1 combines with J gene TRBJ1-1; no reliable D call. V was cut by 6 bases and J by 5 bases, with 13 bases left in between. Germline V gives CDR1 SQVTM, CDR2 ANQGSEA. This CDR3 has 12 amino acids. The CDR3 region is CSVYKMGTEAFF. In DNA, the CDR3 is TGCAGCGTATATAAAATGGGGACTGAAGCTTTCTTT.

The CDR3 region has the DNA TGTGCCAGCAGTGTCCTTCTAGCGGGAGGGCCTAATGAGCAGTTCTTC. Its translation is CASSVLLAGGPNEQFF. The V gene is TRBV27, the J gene TRBJ2-1, with TRBD2 matching over 12 bases. V dropped 5 bases and J dropped 7; count of bases not matched to a gene: 9. CDR3 size: 16 residues. Per germline, CDR1 MNHEY and CDR2 SMNVEV (reference sequence).

This chain connects TRBV5-1 to TRBJ2-4; TRBD1 agrees at 7 bases. Germline V gene sequence: CDR1 SGHRS, CDR2 YFSETQ. The CDR3 loop spans 15 amino acids. V lost 4 bases and J lost 4; bases outside the gene matches: 8. Here the CDR3 reads CASSEPGQKKNIQYF. The CDR3, as DNA: TGCGCCAGCAGCGAACCGGGACAGAAAAAAAACATTCAGTACTTC.

V gene TRBV20-1 combines with J gene TRBJ2-1; TRBD2 might be the D (5 bases). CDR3 size: 15 residues. Germline CDR1 reads DFQATT; CDR2 reads SNEGSKA (reference sequence). Trimming removed 3 bases at V and 1 base at J, with 13 bases between. CDR3 sequence: CSASDYSDSYNEQFF. CDR3 sequence (DNA): TGCAGTGCTAGCGACTATTCAGATTCCTACAATGAGCAGTTCTTC.

This chain uses TRBV28 with TRBJ2-7; 11 bases map to TRBD2. Germline-derived CDR1 and CDR2 are MDHEN and SYDVKM. There are 15 residues in the CDR3. Trimming at V came to 2 bases and at J to 4 bases, leaving 4 bases not matched to a gene. CDR3 DNA: TGTGCCAGCAGTTTAACCGGGACTAGCGGTTACGAGCAGTACTTC. Translating gives CASSLTGTSGYEQYF.

This clonotype appeared once. This chain uses TRBV27 with TRBJ1-1, with D possibly being TRBD1 (5 bases). V was cut by 5 bases and J by 1 base, with 11 bases left in between. CDR3 length equals 14 residues. Germline-derived CDR1 and CDR2 are MNHEY and SMNVEV (reference sequence). The CDR3 is CASSPQTGNTEAFF. The CDR3 DNA reads as TGTGCCAGCAGTCCACAAACAGGGAACACTGAAGCTTTCTTT.

This sequence joins TRBV4-1 and TRBJ1-2; 9 nucleotides match TRBD1. V lost 2 bases and J lost 8; bases outside the gene matches: 6. The germline gives CDR1 MGHRA, CDR2 YSYEKL. The CDR3 has 14 residues. The CDR3: CASSQPPGTGGYTF. As DNA, the CDR3 is TGCGCCAGCAGCCAACCCCCGGGGACAGGGGGCTACACCTTC.

This clonotype was detected a few times. The chain uses TRBV7-9 and TRBJ2-7; TRBD1 aligns across 10 bases. The junction had 11 bases not matched to a gene; V was cut back by 5 bases and J by 4 bases. The CDR3 consists of 16 residues. The germline V gene has CDR1 SEHNR and CDR2 FQNEAQ (reference sequence). The CDR3 coding sequence is TGTGCCAGCAGCGACAACCCGGGACAGGGGTCGTACGAGCAGTACTTC. Amino acid sequence: CASSDNPGQGSYEQYF.

The V gene is TRBV27, the J gene TRBJ2-7, with TRBD2 matching 11 bases. The CDR3 length is 13 residues. Germline V gives CDR1 MNHEY, CDR2 SMNVEV (reference sequence). V gave up 8 bases and J gave up 5 bases; unmatched junction bases: 5. The CDR3 loop reads CASGLAGYDEQYF. CDR3 bases: TGTGCCAGCGGACTAGCGGGTTACGACGAGCAGTACTTC.

The rearrangement uses TRBV12-3 or TRBV12-4 and TRBJ2-1; a weak D match, TRBD2 (5 bases). The length of the CDR3 is 16 residues. V lost 2 bases to trimming and J lost 6 bases, with 17 bases between them. CDR3 region: CASSLSSPSHGNEQFF. DNA for the CDR3: TGTGCCAGCAGTTTAAGCAGCCCTAGCCATGGCAATGAGCAGTTCTTC.

The genes are TRBV6-5 and TRBJ1-1; D uncertain. The CDR3 contains 15 residues. Trimming stripped 7 bases from V and 5 bases from J, with 20 bases between. Germline CDR1 is MNHEY and CDR2 is SVGAGI. This chain's CDR3 is CASNQDPPSGTEAFF. The CDR3 coding sequence is TGTGCCAGCAATCAGGACCCGCCGTCGGGAACTGAAGCTTTCTTT.

The chain uses TRBV7-2 and TRBJ1-4; D possibly corresponds to TRBD1 (5 bases). With 11 bases removed from V and 0 bases from J, the gap between germline ends came to 10 bases. From germline, CDR1 is SGHTA and CDR2 FQGNSA. The length of the CDR3 is 13 residues. CDR3 sequence (DNA): TGTGCCGGAGGACATACAACTAATGAAAAACTGTTTTTT. Translated, it gives CAGGHTTNEKLFF.

The rearrangement joins TRBV6-1 to TRBJ1-2; D is unclear. Germline lookup yields CDR1 MNHNS and CDR2 SASEGT. The length of the CDR3 is 13 residues. With 6 bases removed from V and 8 bases from J, the gap between germline ends came to 16 bases. In DNA, the CDR3 is TGTGCCAGCAGCGCTGACGGGAGCTGGGGCTACACCTTC. Its translation is CASSADGSWGYTF.